The 7 T cell receptor beta chains presented below share a single source sample, sequenced in a study of T cell repertoires in ileal Crohn's disease. Time point in this sample: neoterminal ileum biopsy at postoperative endoscopy, about 6 months after surgery. The protocol was immunoSEQ multiplex PCR, while the TCRdb copy is restricted to in-frame clones and leaves out a portion. Of some 11,000 clones detected, 60% to 85% appear once; the ten largest clones hold approximately 7%. The sequenced sample was ileal tissue. The receptor source for this set is an adult with Crohn's disease.

A single count supports this clone. The chain recombines TRBV5-1 with TRBJ1-1; D remains unclear. V lost 0 bases and J 5 bases, leaving 14 bases between the germline ends. The germline CDR1 and CDR2 sequences are SGHRS and YFSETQ. CDR3 length: 15 residues. Written as DNA, the CDR3 is TGCGCCAGCAGCTTGGGGCGAGCGGGTAGAACTGAAGCTTTCTTT. It encodes CASSLGRAGRTEAFF.

The chain carries TRBV7-9 and TRBJ1-5; D uncertain. Deletions cut 1 base from V and 6 bases from J, with 4 bases between. Germline values: CDR1 SEHNR, CDR2 FQNEAQ (reference sequence). This CDR3 has 12 amino acids. DNA for the CDR3: TGTGCCAGCAGCTTAGACGGTCAGCCCCAGCATTTT. It is translated as CASSLDGQPQHF.

The rearrangement uses TRBV19 and TRBJ1-3; D possibly corresponds to TRBD1 (5 bases). Trimming took off 4 bases at V and 4 bases at J, with 17 bases between the two ends. CDR1 and CDR2 from the germline V gene are LNHDA and SQIVND (reference sequence). This CDR3 is 16 amino acids long. The CDR3: CASSSSGLKSGNTIYF. CDR3 coding DNA: TGTGCCAGTAGTAGCTCGGGACTCAAATCGGGAAACACCATATATTTT.

The chain couples TRBV27 to TRBJ2-7; the D gene is possibly TRBD2 (6 bases). Looked up from germline, CDR1 is MNHEY and CDR2 is SMNVEV (reference sequence). The CDR3 contains 16 residues. The V end lost 2 bases, the J end lost 6 bases, and 20 bases lay between the germline ends. The CDR3 region has the DNA TGTGCCAGCAGTTTACAAGGGGAGGCGGAAGGAACCGAGCAGTACTTC. Its protein product is CASSLQGEAEGTEQYF.

The rearrangement uses TRBV6-1 and TRBJ1-4; possibly TRBD1 for D (5 bases). Looked up from germline, CDR1 is MNHNS and CDR2 is SASEGT. V shed 5 bases and J shed 7 bases, with 17 bases lying between them. This CDR3 region has 15 residues. The CDR3 nucleotides are TGTGCCAGCAGTCCCCGAGGAGGGGTCCGTGAAAAACTGTTTTTT. It translates to CASSPRGGVREKLFF.

The V and J genes are TRBV5-1 and TRBJ2-5; D perhaps matches TRBD2 (5 bases). Between the trimmed V and J ends, which lost 4 bases and 1 base, there was a span of 11 bases. Germline CDR1 reads SGHRS; CDR2 reads YFSETQ. This CDR3 has 14 amino acids. CDR3 amino acids: CASSLGRFQETQYF. In DNA, the CDR3 is TGCGCCAGCAGCCTGGGGAGATTCCAAGAGACCCAGTACTTC.

The rearrangement uses TRBV4-1 and TRBJ2-2, with a tentative D call TRBD2 (5 bases). Trimming removed 0 bases from V and 2 bases from J, with 7 bases in between. CDR1 and CDR2 (germline): MGHRA, YSYEKL. The CDR3 is 15 residues long. DNA for the CDR3: TGCGCCAGCAGCCAAGATTCGGGAAACACCGGGGAGCTGTTTTTT. Translation gives CASSQDSGNTGELFF.